Listed here are 30 T cell receptor beta chains from one sample, sequenced in a study of PD-1 blockade in classical Hodgkin lymphoma. Described time point: newly diagnosed, previously untreated cHL patient sample. Data came from immunoSEQ multiplex PCR; TCRdb stores just in-frame clones and leaves some out. Of roughly 70,000 clones in the sample, over 90% were seen once. Sequenced material: peripheral blood mononuclear cells (PBMCs). These receptors came from a human donor with classical Hodgkin lymphoma.

Here the CDR3 reads CASSLNPQGAGEKLFF. DNA for the CDR3: TGTGCCAGCAGCCTCAACCCACAGGGGGCAGGTGAAAAACTGTTTTTT. This chain joins TRBV7-6 and TRBJ1-4, with 9 bases matching TRBD1. The CDR3 spans 16 residues. V lost 5 bases and J lost 7; bases outside the gene matches: 11. The germline V gene encodes CDR1 SGHVS and CDR2 FNYEAQ.

J is TRBJ1-1 and V is TRBV29-1; no reliable D call. This CDR3 has 13 residues. Germline lookup yields CDR1 SQVTM and CDR2 ANQGSEA. V dropped 0 bases and J dropped 4 bases, with 9 bases sitting between them. The CDR3 region has the DNA TGCAGCGTTGAAGAACCGGCCGGCACTGAAGCTTTCTTT. It encodes CSVEEPAGTEAFF.

The chain links TRBV11-2 to TRBJ2-3, with D perhaps matching TRBD2 (6 bases). Germline V gene lookup returns CDR1 SGHAT and CDR2 FQNNGV. The CDR3 is made up of 17 amino acids. The V end lost 4 bases, the J end lost 5 bases, and 22 bases lay between the germline ends. CDR3 bases: TGTGCCAGCAGCTCCTCTGGGCGGAGGGCGTGGGGAGATACGCAGTATTTT. This sequence encodes CASSSSGRRAWGDTQYF. Complete variable domain (other parts from reference TRBV11-2 and TRBJ2-3): EAGVAQSPRYKIIEKRQSVAFWCNPISGHATLYWYQQILGQGPKLLIQFQNNGVVDDSQLPKDRFSAERLKGVDSTLKIQPAKLEDSAVYLCASSSSGRRAWGDTQYFGPGTRLTVL.

The chain recombines TRBV29-1 with TRBJ1-4; no clear D. From germline, CDR1 is SQVTM and CDR2 ANQGSEA. This CDR3 region has 11 residues. V lost 0 bases and J lost 7, with 3 bases in between. The CDR3 nucleotides read TGCAGCGTTGAAGAGGTTGAAAAACTGTTTTTT. Translated, it gives CSVEEVEKLFF.

CDR3: CAIRTPTSGPNNEQFF. CDR3 DNA: TGTGCCATCAGAACACCGACTAGCGGGCCGAACAATGAGCAGTTCTTC. This sequence joins TRBV10-3 and TRBJ2-1; TRBD2 matches 10 bases. CDR3 length: 16 amino acids. Germline CDR1 is ENHRY and CDR2 is SYGVKD. V gave up 6 bases and J gave up 5 bases; unmatched junction bases: 10.

The chain's CDR3 is CASSQTANTEAFF. CDR3 DNA: TGCGCCAGCAGTCAGACAGCTAACACTGAAGCTTTCTTT. This chain joins TRBV10-1 and TRBJ1-1, with D possibly being TRBD1 (5 bases). CDR1 is WNHNN, CDR2 SYGVQD, per germline (reference sequence). The V end was cut by 5 bases, the J end by 2 bases, with 9 bases between. CDR3 size: 13 residues.

V gene TRBV5-4 combines with J gene TRBJ1-2; TRBD1 matches 9 bases. The V and J ends lost 4 bases and 0 bases, in that order; junction bases with no gene match: 7. CDR3 size: 16 residues. Germline V CDR1 and CDR2: SGHNT, YYREEE (reference sequence). The CDR3 region is CASSVGQGLSNYGYTF. CDR3 in DNA: TGTGCCAGCAGCGTGGGACAGGGACTATCTAACTATGGCTACACCTTC.

This clone turned up a few times. The chain has TRBV6-1 and TRBJ2-7, with TRBD1 matching 8 bases. This CDR3 comprises 13 residues. Germline lookup yields CDR1 MNHNS and CDR2 SASEGT. Trimming cost V 6 bases and J 2 bases; bases outside gene matches: 3. CDR3 loop: CASRAGGTYEQYF. CDR3 in DNA: TGTGCCAGCAGGGCAGGGGGCACCTACGAGCAGTACTTC.

CDR3 sequence: CASSLAGAFYNEQFF. The CDR3 nucleotides are TGTGCCAGCTCCCTAGCGGGAGCGTTCTACAATGAGCAGTTCTTC. The chain recombines TRBV18 with TRBJ2-1, with TRBD2 matching 10 bases. The length of the CDR3 is 15 residues. J gave up 3 bases and V 6 bases, and 5 bases lay outside the gene matches. Germline V gene data show CDR1 as KGHSH and CDR2 as LQKENI.

The genes are TRBV5-1 and TRBJ1-3; possible D gene TRBD1, 6 bases. CDR3 length: 15 amino acids. Germline values: CDR1 SGHRS, CDR2 YFSETQ. V lost 0 bases and J lost 1, with 8 bases in between. The CDR3 DNA sequence: TGCGCCAGCAGCTTGGGGGGGCAATCTGGAAACACCATATATTTT. This sequence encodes CASSLGGQSGNTIYF.

The chain couples TRBV5-1 to TRBJ1-2; TRBD1 matches at 9 bases. The CDR3 spans 16 residues. J gave up 4 bases and V 0 bases, and 7 bases lay outside the gene matches. Germline V lookup: CDR1 SGHRS, CDR2 YFSETQ. This chain's CDR3 is CASSLGTGELGYGYTF. Here the CDR3 DNA reads TGCGCCAGCAGCTTGGGGACAGGGGAGCTCGGCTATGGCTACACCTTC.

The gene calls are TRBV11-3 and TRBJ2-3; 8 bases are shared with TRBD2. Germline V gives CDR1 SGHNT, CDR2 YENEEA. The CDR3 has 16 residues. The ends lost 3 bases at V and 0 bases at J; junction bases unmatched: 5. The CDR3 DNA sequence: TGTGCCAGCAGCTTTGGCGGGGGGCTTAGCACAGATACGCAGTATTTT. Protein product: CASSFGGGLSTDTQYF.

This clone appeared once. V and J are TRBV6-1 and TRBJ1-1; D may be TRBD1 (6 bases). V lost 5 bases to trimming and J lost 2 bases, with 12 bases between them. Germline CDR1 reads MNHNS; CDR2 reads SASEGT. The CDR3 has 14 residues. The CDR3 DNA follows: TGTGCCAGCAGTCCAAGGGGGGCCAACACTGAAGCTTTCTTT. It codes for CASSPRGANTEAFF.

The V gene is TRBV28, the J gene TRBJ1-2, with TRBD1 as a possible D gene (5 bases). There are 11 residues in the CDR3. Germline lookup yields CDR1 MDHEN and CDR2 SYDVKM. V was trimmed by 8 bases and J by 8 bases, leaving 12 bases between them. The CDR3 sequence: CASAGPRGYTF. As DNA, the CDR3 is TGTGCCAGCGCGGGGCCCCGGGGCTACACCTTC.

This clone was recorded a few times. The genes are TRBV28 and TRBJ1-4; tentative D call: TRBD1 (5 bases). The germline V gene encodes CDR1 MDHEN and CDR2 SYDVKM. Trimming shortened V by 5 bases and J by 3 bases, and 10 bases separated the two germline ends. The CDR3 totals 14 residues. The CDR3 sequence is CASSDGTPNEKLFF. For the CDR3, the DNA is TGTGCCAGCAGTGACGGGACTCCTAATGAAAAACTGTTTTTT.

This clone was found a few times. The chain uses TRBV29-1 and TRBJ2-2; TRBD2 aligns across 7 bases. CDR1 is SQVTM and CDR2 is ANQGSEA in the germline V gene. The CDR3 totals 13 residues. V was clipped by 5 bases and J by 4 bases; unmatched bases: 4. CDR3 bases: TGCAGCGTTCGCAGGGAGGGCACCGGGGAGCTGTTTTTT. It yields the protein CSVRREGTGELFF.

The V and J genes are TRBV30 and TRBJ2-7; weak D call: TRBD2 (7 bases). The germline V gene has CDR1 GTSNPN and CDR2 SVGIG (reference sequence). CDR3 length: 14 residues. Trimming left V 5 bases short and J 2 bases short, with 16 bases between. The CDR3 protein is CAWYGGGDTYEQYF. CDR3 coding DNA: TGTGCCTGGTATGGCGGGGGCGATACCTACGAGCAGTACTTC. Full variable domain (remainder filled in from reference TRBV30 and TRBJ2-7): SQTIHQWPATLVQPVGSPLSLECTVEGTSNPNLYWYRQAAGRGLQLLFYSVGIGQISSEVPQNLSASRPQDRQFILSSKKLLLSDSGFYLCAWYGGGDTYEQYFGPGTRLTVT.

This clone was seen a single time. The chain combines TRBV10-3 with TRBJ1-2; D ambiguous. CDR1 and CDR2 from the germline V gene are ENHRY and SYGVKD. CDR3 size: 13 residues. V shed 0 bases and J shed 8 bases, with 10 bases lying between them. The CDR3 is CAISESREVGYTF. CDR3 DNA: TGTGCCATCAGTGAGTCGAGGGAAGTCGGCTACACCTTC.

The sample holds a few counts of this clone. V is TRBV7-2 and J is TRBJ2-2, with TRBD1 identical over 7 bases. J lost 3 bases, V lost 1 base, and 11 bases had no gene match. The germline CDR1 and CDR2 sequences are SGHTA and FQGNSA. This CDR3 is 18 amino acids long. The CDR3 is CASSLGRQGLVDTGELFF. The CDR3 DNA reads as TGTGCCAGCAGCTTAGGGCGACAGGGTTTGGTCGACACCGGGGAGCTGTTTTTT.

This clone was recorded once. The DNA for the CDR3 is TGTGCCAGTAGTATTCGTGGACTGAGGAACACTGAAGCTTTCTTT. Its translation: CASSIRGLRNTEAFF. V gene TRBV19 combines with J gene TRBJ1-1; no clear D. Deletions cut 3 bases from V and 1 base from J, with 12 bases between. From germline, CDR1 is LNHDA and CDR2 SQIVND (reference sequence). The CDR3 has 15 amino acids.

In nucleotides, the CDR3 is TGTGCCAGCAGCCGGAGACGGTTGGCAGGGGGGAGGGATGAGCAGTTCTTC. Amino acid sequence: CASSRRRLAGGRDEQFF. The chain employs TRBV7-9 and TRBJ2-1; D might be TRBD1 or TRBD2, each matching 7 bases. The V end lost 5 bases, the J end lost 8 bases, and 25 bases lay between the germline ends. In germline, CDR1 is SEHNR, CDR2 FQNEAQ (reference sequence). The CDR3 extends over 17 amino acids.

CDR3 sequence (DNA): TGCAGCGTACCAGGTCGTATGAACACTGAAGCTTTCTTT. This gives the protein CSVPGRMNTEAFF. The chain recombines TRBV29-1 with TRBJ1-1; D is uncertain. Germline CDR1 reads SQVTM; CDR2 reads ANQGSEA. This CDR3 is 13 amino acids long. V lost 6 bases and J lost 0, with 11 bases in between.

The chain is built from TRBV2 and TRBJ2-3; possibly TRBD1 for D (5 bases). Looked up from germline, CDR1 is SNHLY and CDR2 is FYNNEI. The V gene lost 1 base and the J gene lost 0 bases, with 11 bases spanning the gap. This CDR3 comprises 16 residues. CDR3 DNA: TGTGCCAGCAGTGAAGAAATGGGGCCGAGCACAGATACGCAGTATTTT. Protein sequence: CASSEEMGPSTDTQYF.

This clone was counted between two and nine times. This chain links TRBV6-1 with TRBJ2-1, with D possibly called TRBD1 or TRBD2 (6 bases each). This CDR3 spans 15 amino acids. Trimming stripped 2 bases from V and 4 bases from J, with 12 bases between. CDR1 is MNHNS and CDR2 is SASEGT in the germline V gene. The CDR3 loop is CASSELGGPYNEQFF. CDR3 coding DNA: TGTGCCAGCAGTGAATTGGGGGGCCCGTACAATGAGCAGTTCTTC.

The CDR3 reads CASSEAFLGGYTF. The CDR3, as DNA: TGCGCCAGCAGTGAGGCCTTTTTGGGTGGCTACACCTTC. This chain connects TRBV5-1 to TRBJ1-2; no clear D gene. Germline lookup yields CDR1 SGHRS and CDR2 YFSETQ. CDR3 length equals 13 residues. With 5 bases removed from V and 7 bases from J, the gap between germline ends came to 15 bases.

The gene calls are TRBV5-4 and TRBJ1-2, with 10 bases aligning to TRBD1. Germline V gene lookup returns CDR1 SGHNT and CDR2 YYREEE (reference sequence). V lost 3 bases, J lost 3 bases, and 8 bases stayed unmatched. This CDR3 is 16 amino acids long. CDR3 sequence reads: CASSSRPGTGDYGYTF. The CDR3 nucleotides read TGTGCCAGCAGCTCCCGACCCGGGACAGGGGACTATGGCTACACCTTC.

V and J are TRBV11-1 and TRBJ1-1; D might be TRBD1 (5 bases). The germline CDR1 and CDR2 sequences are SGHAT and FQDESV (reference sequence). This CDR3 comprises 15 residues. The germline V and J ends were trimmed by 1 base and 0 bases, with 9 bases remaining between them. CDR3 nucleotide sequence: TGTGCCAGCAGCTTAGGACAGACGATGAACACTGAAGCTTTCTTT. Translated: CASSLGQTMNTEAFF. The complete variable domain, with remaining parts taken from reference TRBV11-1 and TRBJ1-1, reads EAEVAQSPRYKITEKSQAVAFWCDPISGHATLYWYRQILGQGPELLVQFQDESVVDDSQLPKDRFSAERLKGVDSTLKIQPAELGDSAMYLCASSLGQTMNTEAFFGQGTRLTVV.

The chain is built from TRBV19 and TRBJ2-7; TRBD2 agrees at 7 bases. Germline V gives CDR1 LNHDA, CDR2 SQIVND (reference sequence). The V segment lost 5 bases and the J segment 2 bases; nucleotides outside the gene matches: 12. The CDR3 has 16 amino acids. Here the CDR3 DNA reads TGTGCCAGTAGTCTCGGGACTAATCTCGAGACCTACGAGCAGTACTTC. Translating it yields CASSLGTNLETYEQYF.

The count of this clone is one. The V gene is TRBV5-1, the J gene TRBJ2-5; 13 bases agree with TRBD2. The CDR3 covers 16 residues. Germline V gene sequence: CDR1 SGHRS, CDR2 YFSETQ. V was pared by 4 bases and J by 1 base, with 4 bases of the junction left unmatched. CDR3 coding DNA: TGCGCCAGCAGCGCGGGACTAGCGGGGCCCCAAGAGACCCAGTACTTC. Amino acids: CASSAGLAGPQETQYF.

V usage is TRBV5-4 and J usage is TRBJ2-7, with D tentatively TRBD2 (7 bases). The CDR3 length is 15 residues. Germline V gene lookup returns CDR1 SGHNT and CDR2 YYREEE (reference sequence). Between the trimmed V and J ends, which lost 0 bases and 1 base, there was a span of 11 bases. CDR3 nucleotide sequence: TGTGCCAGCAGCTTGGTGGGGGGGCAGTCCTACGAGCAGTACTTC. As protein: CASSLVGGQSYEQYF.